The 21 T cell receptor beta chains listed next were all sequenced from one sample in a study of blood T cells in healthy people across ages. Sample-barcoded 5' priming and a J-beta primer mix drove a second PCR of roughly 6 to 12 cycles. One entry per CDR3 protein, called by TCRdb with MiXCR from the 5' RACE reads. The sample contains roughly 1.4 million distinct CDR3 sequences, roughly 59% of which appear only once. Material for sequencing was blood. The source is a man aged 18 to 30 in good health.

The J gene is TRBJ2-3, the V gene TRBV27, with 8 positions matching TRBD2. After removal of 1 base from V and 3 bases from J, the junction contained 9 bases not matched to a gene. The CDR3 contains 17 residues. The germline V gene encodes CDR1 MNHEY and CDR2 SMNVEV (reference sequence). For the CDR3, the DNA is TGTGCCAGCAGTTTATTAGAGCGGGAGCGGGGTACAGATACGCAGTATTTT. Encoded protein: CASSLLERERGTDTQYF.

The chain links TRBV2 to TRBJ2-5; 9 positions match TRBD1. This CDR3 has 14 amino acids. V was clipped by 10 bases and J by 11 bases; unmatched bases: 17. Germline V gives CDR1 SNHLY, CDR2 FYNNEI. The CDR3 DNA reads TGTGCCACCCGCACCGGGACAGGGATGAATGAGCAGTACTTC. This encodes CATRTGTGMNEQYF.

Only a few counts were recorded for this clonotype. J is TRBJ2-7 and V is TRBV6-5, with D possibly matching TRBD1 (6 bases). Germline V gives CDR1 MNHEY, CDR2 SVGAGI. Trimming shortened V by 0 bases and J by 2 bases, and 8 bases separated the two germline ends. The CDR3 is made up of 14 amino acids. In DNA form, the CDR3 reads TGTGCCAGCAGTTACTCGGACAGTACCTACGAGCAGTACTTC. This sequence encodes CASSYSDSTYEQYF.

CDR3 amino acids: CASRSPGTETYEQYF. The CDR3 coding sequence is TGTGCCAGCAGATCTCCCGGGACGGAAACTTACGAGCAGTACTTC. V and J are TRBV5-5 and TRBJ2-7, with D perhaps TRBD1 or TRBD2 (5 bases each). The ends were cut back, 5 bases at V and 4 bases at J, with 19 bases in the middle. This CDR3 contains 15 residues. Germline V gives CDR1 SGHKS, CDR2 YYEKEE (reference sequence).

The rearrangement links TRBV6-5 to TRBJ1-4, with D tentatively TRBD1 (5 bases). The CDR3 length is 13 residues. Germline V CDR1 and CDR2: MNHEY, SVGAGI. Trimming removed 6 bases from V and 4 bases from J, with 9 bases in between. CDR3 coding DNA: TGTGCCAGCAGGCCGGGGGGTAATGAAAAACTGTTTTTT. Translating gives CASRPGGNEKLFF.

The genes are TRBV20-1 and TRBJ2-5; the match to TRBD2 covers 9 bases. Germline V gene sequence: CDR1 DFQATT, CDR2 SNEGSKA (reference sequence). The CDR3 totals 18 residues. After removal of 3 bases from V and 7 bases from J, the junction contained 21 bases not matched to a gene. The CDR3 loop reads CSASGHPIAGAHGGTQYF. In DNA, the CDR3 is TGCAGTGCTAGCGGGCACCCTATAGCGGGGGCCCATGGCGGGACCCAGTACTTC.

V and J are TRBV20-1 and TRBJ2-5; 7 bases align to TRBD2. This CDR3 comprises 15 residues. The ends lost 2 bases at V and 0 bases at J; junction bases unmatched: 6. The germline V gene has CDR1 DFQATT and CDR2 SNEGSKA (reference sequence). This chain's CDR3 is CSARTAGTYQETQYF. The CDR3 nucleotides are TGCAGTGCTAGAACAGCGGGAACGTACCAAGAGACCCAGTACTTC.

The chain couples TRBV15 to TRBJ2-5; the D gene is possibly TRBD1 (6 bases). Germline loops: CDR1 LNHNV, CDR2 YYDKDF (reference sequence). Between the trimmed V and J ends, which lost 8 bases and 0 bases, there was a span of 13 bases. This CDR3 comprises 14 residues. The CDR3 protein is CATRQELYQETQYF. CDR3 in DNA: TGTGCCACCCGACAGGAACTGTACCAAGAGACCCAGTACTTC.

This clonotype was observed once. The rearrangement uses TRBV15 and TRBJ1-2; D gene ambiguous. This CDR3 is 14 amino acids long. V was trimmed by 4 bases and J by 4 bases, leaving 13 bases between them. From germline, CDR1 is LNHNV and CDR2 YYDKDF (reference sequence). DNA for the CDR3: TGTGCCACCAGCAATCCCTTAGGGATCTATGGCTACACCTTC. The encoded protein is CATSNPLGIYGYTF. Based on the CDR3 plus reference TRBV15 and TRBJ1-2, the full variable domain is DAMVIQNPRYQVTQFGKPVTLSCSQTLNHNVMYWYQQKSSQAPKLLFHYYDKDFNNEADTPDNFQSRRPNTSFCFLDIRSPGLGDTAMYLCATSNPLGIYGYTFGSGTRLTVV.

The chain uses TRBV20-1 and TRBJ2-5; D uncertain. Trimming took off 3 bases at V and 5 bases at J, with 4 bases between the two ends. The CDR3 runs 10 residues. Germline CDR1 is DFQATT and CDR2 is SNEGSKA (reference sequence). The CDR3 bases are TGCAGTGCTAGCATGGAGACCCAGTACTTC. It codes for CSASMETQYF.

This rearrangement joins TRBV6-6 to TRBJ1-2, with D maybe TRBD1 (6 bases). Trimming shortened V by 2 bases and J by 0 bases, and 10 bases separated the two germline ends. The germline V gene has CDR1 MNHNY and CDR2 SVGAGI (reference sequence). CDR3 length: 15 residues. DNA for the CDR3: TGTGCCAGCAGTTACGAGGGGGGGACTAACTATGGCTACACCTTC. It codes for CASSYEGGTNYGYTF.

This chain joins TRBV5-6 and TRBJ2-5; unclear D gene. The end of the DNA aligns better with TRBJ2-7, so the J call may be wrong. CDR1 and CDR2 from the germline V gene are SGHDT and YYEEEE. The CDR3 extends over 13 amino acids. CDR3 loop: CASSTYNPYEQYF. In nucleotides, the CDR3 is TGTGCCAGCAGCACCTACAATCCCTACGAGCAGTACTTC.

J is TRBJ2-7 and V is TRBV2; 7 bases line up with TRBD2. Germline values: CDR1 SNHLY, CDR2 FYNNEI. The CDR3 loop spans 13 amino acids. With 7 bases clipped from V and 6 bases from J, the junction kept 9 bases outside the gene matches. CDR3: CASIWDWGGEQYF. CDR3 sequence (DNA): TGTGCCAGCATATGGGACTGGGGGGGCGAGCAGTACTTC.

A few counts support this clonotype. The chain is built from TRBV6-6 and TRBJ2-1; D gene uncertain. In germline, CDR1 is MNHNY, CDR2 SVGAGI (reference sequence). V was shortened by 6 bases and J by 10 bases, with 13 bases between the two germline ends. The length of the CDR3 is 12 residues. The CDR3 loop reads CASRNGPYEQFF. In DNA form, the CDR3 reads TGTGCCAGCAGGAACGGACCGTACGAGCAGTTCTTC.

This chain connects TRBV4-1 to TRBJ2-4, with TRBD1 as a possible D gene (6 bases). The end of the DNA aligns better with TRBJ2-7, so the J call may be wrong. CDR1 is MGHRA and CDR2 is YSYEKL in the germline V gene. This CDR3 is built from 15 residues. The CDR3 region has the DNA TGCGCCAGCAGCCAAAAACAGGGAATAAGCTACGAGCAGTACTTC. It translates to CASSQKQGISYEQYF.

The chain combines TRBV19 with TRBJ1-2; D gene ambiguous. V gave up 6 bases and J gave up 5 bases, with 16 bases separating them. CDR1 is LNHDA, CDR2 SQIVND, per germline (reference sequence). The CDR3 length is 14 residues. CDR3 in amino acids: CASSLEGLLYGYTF. The CDR3 coding sequence is TGTGCCAGTAGCCTTGAAGGGCTACTATATGGCTACACCTTC.

The sample holds a few counts of this clonotype. V usage is TRBV6-5 and J usage is TRBJ1-2, with D possibly TRBD1 on 5 matching bases. V was pared by 2 bases and J by 8 bases, with 9 bases between. The CDR3 contains 12 residues. CDR1 and CDR2 (germline): MNHEY, SVGAGI. The CDR3 here is CASSYPRGGYTF. As DNA, the CDR3 is TGTGCCAGCAGTTACCCCCGGGGGGGCTACACCTTC.

This chain connects TRBV29-1 to TRBJ1-1; the D is unclear. V was pared by 6 bases and J by 0 bases, with 11 bases between. This CDR3 region has 13 residues. Looked up from germline, CDR1 is SQVTM and CDR2 is ANQGSEA. In DNA form, the CDR3 reads TGCAGCGTCGAGACATACATGAACACTGAAGCTTTCTTT. It yields the protein CSVETYMNTEAFF. The full variable domain, completed using reference TRBV29-1 and TRBJ1-1, is SAVISQKPSRDICQRGTSLTIQCQVDSQVTMMFWYRQQPGQSLTLIATANQGSEATYESGFVIDKFPISRPNLTFSTLTVSNMSPEDSSIYLCSVETYMNTEAFFGQGTRLTVV.

The sample holds a few counts of this clonotype. The gene calls are TRBV10-3 and TRBJ2-2, with 8 nucleotides matching TRBD2. This CDR3 is 15 amino acids long. With V trimmed by 11 bases and J by 0 bases, 8 bases remained unmatched. From germline, CDR1 is ENHRY and CDR2 SYGVKD. The CDR3 DNA reads as TGTGCCTCGGCGGGGGGCCCCGCGAACACCGGGGAGCTGTTTTTT. It encodes CASAGGPANTGELFF.

This chain links TRBV7-9 with TRBJ2-3; no firm D call. Between the trimmed V and J ends, which lost 5 bases and 1 base, there was a span of 10 bases. CDR3 size: 14 residues. The germline V gene encodes CDR1 SEHNR and CDR2 FQNEAQ (reference sequence). CDR3 sequence: CASSPNLGTDTQYF. The CDR3 DNA is TGTGCCAGCAGCCCGAACCTGGGCACAGATACGCAGTATTTT.

V usage is TRBV27 and J usage is TRBJ2-5, with TRBD1 identical over 9 bases. With 5 bases clipped from V and 4 bases from J, the junction kept 8 bases outside the gene matches. The CDR3 loop spans 15 amino acids. The germline V gene encodes CDR1 MNHEY and CDR2 SMNVEV (reference sequence). CDR3 in DNA: TGTGCCAGCAGTCCGGAACAGGGGGCATTAGAGACCCAGTACTTC. Protein sequence: CASSPEQGALETQYF.